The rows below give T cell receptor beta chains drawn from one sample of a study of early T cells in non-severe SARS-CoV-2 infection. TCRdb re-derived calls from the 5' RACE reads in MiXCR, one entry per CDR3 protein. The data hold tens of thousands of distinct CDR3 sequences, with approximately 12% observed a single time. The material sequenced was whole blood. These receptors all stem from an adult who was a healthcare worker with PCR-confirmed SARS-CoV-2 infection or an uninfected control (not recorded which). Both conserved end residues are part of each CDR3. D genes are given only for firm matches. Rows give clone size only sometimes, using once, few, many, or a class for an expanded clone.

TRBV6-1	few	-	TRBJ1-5	TGTGCCAGCAGAGAAAGAGCAGAGAGCGGCAATCAGCCCCAGCATTTT	CASRERAESGNQPQHF
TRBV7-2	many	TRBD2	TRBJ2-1	TGTGCCAGCAGCTCCTATCTAGCGGGAGCTTACAATGAGCAGTTCTTC	CASSSYLAGAYNEQFF
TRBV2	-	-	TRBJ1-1	TGTGCCAGCAGTACAGCTTTGAACACTGAAGCTTTCTTT	CASSTALNTEAFF
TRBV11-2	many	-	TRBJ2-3	TGTGCCAGCAGCCCTCACCAGACAGAAGCAGATACGCAGTATTTT	CASSPHQTEADTQYF
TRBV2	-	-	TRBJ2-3	TGTGCCAGCAGTGCGCAGGGAACAGATACGCAGTATTTT	CASSAQGTDTQYF
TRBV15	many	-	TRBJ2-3	TGTGCCACCAGCAGTTGGGTACCCACAGATACGCAGTATTTT	CATSSWVPTDTQYF
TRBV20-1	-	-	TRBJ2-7	TGCAGTGCGCACAATCCCTACGAGCAGTGCTTC	CSAHNPYEQCF
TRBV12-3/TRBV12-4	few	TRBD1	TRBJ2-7	TGTGCCAGCAGTTTCGGGACAGGGGGTTCCTACGAGCAGTACTTC	CASSFGTGGSYEQYF
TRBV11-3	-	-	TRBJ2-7	TGTGCCAGCAGCTTTCGACAGGAGATCTCCTACGAGCAGTACTTC	CASSFRQEISYEQYF
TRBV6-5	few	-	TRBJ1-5	TGTGCCAGCAGTGCCGGGCGGAGCAATCAGCCCCAGCTTTTT	CASSAGRSNQPQLF
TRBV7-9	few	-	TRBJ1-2	TGTGCCAGCACCTTAGAGGAGCATGGCTACACCTTC	CASTLEEHGYTF
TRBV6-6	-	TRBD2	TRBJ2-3	TGTGCCAGCAGTTTTGGACTAGCTATGGATACGCAGTATTTT	CASSFGLAMDTQYF
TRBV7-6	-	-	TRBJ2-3	TGTGCCAGCAGCTTACAGCACGGAGGAGGCACAGATACGCAGTATTTT	CASSLQHGGGTDTQYF
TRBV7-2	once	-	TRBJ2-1	TGTGCCAGCAGCTTGGACCGGGACTCGCAGTTCTTC	CASSLDRDSQFF
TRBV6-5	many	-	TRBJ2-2	TGTGCCAGCAGGCGGCAGGGGGAGCTGTTTTTT	CASRRQGELFF
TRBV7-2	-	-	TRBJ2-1	TGTGCCAGCAGCTTTGGTTCCGGCGGCAATGAGCAGTTCTTC	CASSFGSGGNEQFF